This TCR beta chain derives from a study of radiation and T cells in renal cell carcinoma (dated by TCRdb to about 2020). A note on the overall study: TCR beta sequencing covered 50 to 55 samples in total, comprising approximately 25 tumors and roughly 27 peripheral blood samples. The final blood draw was performed at 4 weeks after radiation, at the same time as nephrectomy. In the 53 samples combined, several million unique CDR3 nucleotide sequences were found, encoding about 2,700,000 unique CDR3 amino acid sequences.

Comments on this clone: There is no known antigen for this receptor. Base qualities were left out, and no much larger clone turns up one base away.

In the germline V gene, CDR1 corresponds to SGHTA and CDR2 to FQGNSA. Reading from cysteine to phenylalanine, the CDR3 counts 14 amino acids. Of the read, only the CDR3 DNA is kept; its 42 bases are in frame from base 1. V loses 4 bases at its end and J loses 7 bases; junction bases beyond the gene matches: 5. TCR beta libraries were generated from genomic DNA with the immunoSEQ kit, following the manufacturer's recommendations. To prepare libraries, a first multiplex PCR with proprietary primers was run, followed by a second PCR that added unique barcodes, and a bead cleanup was done after each round. Each sample batch included a kit-provided positive control reaction and a negative control reaction. The final libraries were assessed on an Agilent 4200 TapeStation D1000 ScreenTape, pooled by volume, and quantified by qPCR. Sequencing was performed on an Illumina NextSeq500 using a MidOutput 150-cycle cartridge, with 156 Read1 cycles, 15 Index1 cycles, and the kit custom primers. The pooled library was loaded at 0.95 to 1 pM with roughly 19% PhiX control spiked in. On the authors' methods: The vendor-processed data were analyzed in R, and a clonotype was defined as all T cells that share the same CDR3 nucleotide sequence. For clone abundance analyses, frequencies were normalized to the 10,000 most abundant clones in each sample. Public T cell clones, which averaged fewer than five per sample, were removed prior to analysis. Tumor-enriched clonotypes and baseline blood-enriched clonotypes were defined as those with an abundance difference of at least 32-fold between compartments. A beta-binomial differential abundance model was used to identify clonotypes that were expanded or contracted between blood time points. Similarity between tumor and blood repertoires was quantified using the Baroni-Urbani and Buser coefficient, and groups were compared with two-tailed Wilcoxon tests in R. The immuneACCESS repertoire file appears here via TCRdb, limited to in-frame rearrangements. These files lack a portion of the clones; in checked studies, under half of the deficit traces to unresolved V genes, and the cause of the others is not known. V and J calls and clone size are given by that table; D and trimming were obtained from the DNA. For this sample there are 75,000 to 90,000 clones; 70% to 90% appear just once. 5.5% to 7% of the sample comes from the top ten.

The sample's time point label, in plain terms: blood 4 weeks post-SBRT, at nephrectomy. Read against the paper, the sample's treatment or condition label means: 15 Gy SBRT to primary tumor, nephrectomy 4 weeks later. The samples were drawn from a clinical trial, where primary renal cell carcinomas were treated with 15 Gy of stereotactic body radiation therapy and then removed by nephrectomy 4 weeks afterward. To follow tumor-enriched clonotypes, peripheral blood was collected serially from radiation-treated patients at baseline and again at 2 weeks and 4 weeks after SBRT. Every patient had renal cell carcinoma of clear cell pathology. Genomic DNA for TCR sequencing was prepared using the QIAamp DNA Blood Mini Kit (Qiagen). The analyses included just those samples that passed every quality control check. The study at large found these results: Dynamics of the blood repertoire were not tracked past 4 weeks after treatment. In blood, the top tumor clonotypes increased between baseline and 2 weeks post-radiation and then shrank by 4 weeks, which suggests that tumor-resident clones expanded only transiently. Because pretreatment tumor biopsies were not available, the study could not determine whether clonotypes were already present within the tumor at baseline. With a single-armed trial design, the study had no way to address how radiation dose or scheduling affects the TCR repertoire.

The origin of this receptor is a woman aged 70-85 years with renal cell carcinoma. Recombination linked TRBV7-2 to TRBJ2-7; 12 bases in the middle match TRBD2. This specimen consisted of blood, obtained from a patient whose treatment included radiotherapy and nephrectomy. The base sequence is TGTGCCAGCAGCTCCCTAGCGGGGGGGAGGGAGCAGTACTTC. Translated, it gives CASSSLAGGREQYF. Supplemented by the reference TRBV7-2 and TRBJ2-7 proteins around the CDR3, the complete variable domain is GAGVSQSPSNKVTEKGKDVELRCDPISGHTALYWYRQSLGQGLEFLIYFQGNSAPDKSGLPSDRFSAERTGGSVSTLTIQRTQQEDSAVYLCASSSLAGGREQYFGPGTRLTVT.